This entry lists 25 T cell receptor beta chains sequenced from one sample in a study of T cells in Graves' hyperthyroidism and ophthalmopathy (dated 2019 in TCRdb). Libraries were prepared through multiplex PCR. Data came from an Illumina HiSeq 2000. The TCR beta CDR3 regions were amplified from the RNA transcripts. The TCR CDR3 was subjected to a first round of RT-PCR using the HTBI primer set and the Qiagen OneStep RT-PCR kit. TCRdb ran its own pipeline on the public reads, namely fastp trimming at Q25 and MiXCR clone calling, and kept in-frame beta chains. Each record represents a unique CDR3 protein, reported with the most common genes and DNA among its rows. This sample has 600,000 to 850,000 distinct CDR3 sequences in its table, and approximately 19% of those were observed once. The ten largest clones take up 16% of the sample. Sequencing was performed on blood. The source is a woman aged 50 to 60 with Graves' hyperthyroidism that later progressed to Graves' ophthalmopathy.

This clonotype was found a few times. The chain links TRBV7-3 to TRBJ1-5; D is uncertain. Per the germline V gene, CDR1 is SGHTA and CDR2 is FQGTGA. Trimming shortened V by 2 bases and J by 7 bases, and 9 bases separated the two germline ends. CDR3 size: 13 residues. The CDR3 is CASSLSQGQPQHF. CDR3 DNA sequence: TGTGCCAGCAGCTTATCCCAAGGACAGCCCCAGCATTTT.

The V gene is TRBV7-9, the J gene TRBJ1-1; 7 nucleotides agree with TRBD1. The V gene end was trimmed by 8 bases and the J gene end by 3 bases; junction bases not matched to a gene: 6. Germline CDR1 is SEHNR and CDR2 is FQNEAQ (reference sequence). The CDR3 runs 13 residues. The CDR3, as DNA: TGTGCCAGCCGACCCGACAGGGACACTGAAGCTTTCTTT. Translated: CASRPDRDTEAFF. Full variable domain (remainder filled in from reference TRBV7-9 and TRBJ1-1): DTGVSQNPRHKITKRGQNVTFRCDPISEHNRLYWYRQTLGQGPEFLTYFQNEAQLEKSRLLSDRFSAERPKGSFSTLEIQRTEQGDSAMYLCASRPDRDTEAFFGQGTRLTVV.

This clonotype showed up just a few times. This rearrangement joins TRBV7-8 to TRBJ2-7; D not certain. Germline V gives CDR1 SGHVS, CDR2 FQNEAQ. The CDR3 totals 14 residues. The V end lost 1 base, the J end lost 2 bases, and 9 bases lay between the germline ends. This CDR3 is CASSLGTLTYEQYF. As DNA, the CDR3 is TGTGCCAGCAGCTTAGGGACGCTCACCTACGAGCAGTACTTC. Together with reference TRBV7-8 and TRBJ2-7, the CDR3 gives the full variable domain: GAGVSQSPRYKVAKRGQDVALRCDPISGHVSLFWYQQALGQGPEFLTYFQNEAQLDKSGLPSDRFFAERPEGSVSTLKIQRTQQEDSAVYLCASSLGTLTYEQYFGPGTRLTVT.

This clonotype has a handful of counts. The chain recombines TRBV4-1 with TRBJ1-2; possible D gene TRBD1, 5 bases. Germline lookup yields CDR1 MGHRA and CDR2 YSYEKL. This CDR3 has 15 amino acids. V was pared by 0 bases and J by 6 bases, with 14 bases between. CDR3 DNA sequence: TGCGCCAGCAGCCAAGAAAGGGCGGGGGGGGATGGCTACACCTTC. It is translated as CASSQERAGGDGYTF.

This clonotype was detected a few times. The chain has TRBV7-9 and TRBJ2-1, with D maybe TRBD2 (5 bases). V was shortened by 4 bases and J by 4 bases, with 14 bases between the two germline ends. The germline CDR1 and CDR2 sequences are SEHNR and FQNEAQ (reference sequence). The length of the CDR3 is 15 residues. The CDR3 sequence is CASSSGIRLYNEQFF. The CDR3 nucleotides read TGTGCCAGCAGCTCCGGGATCCGCCTTTACAATGAGCAGTTCTTC.

The CDR3 DNA is TGTGCCACCGGGGGTCTAGCGGTGAACACCGGGGAGCTGTTTTTT. Its protein is CATGGLAVNTGELFF. This chain joins TRBV7-8 and TRBJ2-2; 7 bases are shared with TRBD2. From germline, CDR1 is SGHVS and CDR2 FQNEAQ. CDR3 length: 15 amino acids. V gave up 10 bases and J gave up 1 base; unmatched junction bases: 9. Drawing the rest from reference TRBV7-8 and TRBJ2-2, the complete variable domain is GAGVSQSPRYKVAKRGQDVALRCDPISGHVSLFWYQQALGQGPEFLTYFQNEAQLDKSGLPSDRFFAERPEGSVSTLKIQRTQQEDSAVYLCATGGLAVNTGELFFGEGSRLTVL.

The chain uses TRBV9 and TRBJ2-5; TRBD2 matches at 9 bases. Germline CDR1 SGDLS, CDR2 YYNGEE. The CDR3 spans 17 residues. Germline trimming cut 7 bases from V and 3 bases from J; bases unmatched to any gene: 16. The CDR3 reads CASSGRLAGYLEETQYF. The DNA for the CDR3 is TGTGCCAGCTCCGGAAGGCTAGCGGGGTATTTAGAAGAGACCCAGTACTTC.

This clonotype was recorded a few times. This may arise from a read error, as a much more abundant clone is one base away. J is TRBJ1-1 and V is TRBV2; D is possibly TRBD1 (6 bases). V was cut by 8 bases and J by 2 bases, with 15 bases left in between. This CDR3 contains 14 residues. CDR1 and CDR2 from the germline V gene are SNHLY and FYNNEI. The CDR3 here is CASAPGTINTEAFF. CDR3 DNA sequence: TGTGCCAGCGCTCCGGGGACAATAAACACTGAAGCTTTCTTT.

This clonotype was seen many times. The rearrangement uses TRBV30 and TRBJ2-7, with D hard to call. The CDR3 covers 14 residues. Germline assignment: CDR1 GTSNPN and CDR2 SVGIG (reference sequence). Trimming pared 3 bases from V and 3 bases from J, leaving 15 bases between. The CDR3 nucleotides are TGTGCCTGGAGCTTAAAGGGATTCTTCTACGAGCAGTACTTC. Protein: CAWSLKGFFYEQYF.

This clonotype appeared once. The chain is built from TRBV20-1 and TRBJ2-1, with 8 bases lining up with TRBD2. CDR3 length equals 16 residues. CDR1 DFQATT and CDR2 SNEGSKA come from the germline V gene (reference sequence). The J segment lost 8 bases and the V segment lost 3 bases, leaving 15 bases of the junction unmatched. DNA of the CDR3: TGCAGTGCTAGTACCCAGACTAGTCGGGGGGGTGATGAGCAGTTCTTC. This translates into CSASTQTSRGGDEQFF.

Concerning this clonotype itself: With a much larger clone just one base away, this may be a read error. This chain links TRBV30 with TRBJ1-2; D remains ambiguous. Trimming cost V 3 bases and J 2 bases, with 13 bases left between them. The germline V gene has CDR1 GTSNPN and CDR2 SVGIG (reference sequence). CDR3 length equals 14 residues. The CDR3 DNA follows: TGTGCCTGGAGGTGCAAGAGAGCCAACTATGGCTACACCTTC. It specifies CAWRCKRANYGYTF.

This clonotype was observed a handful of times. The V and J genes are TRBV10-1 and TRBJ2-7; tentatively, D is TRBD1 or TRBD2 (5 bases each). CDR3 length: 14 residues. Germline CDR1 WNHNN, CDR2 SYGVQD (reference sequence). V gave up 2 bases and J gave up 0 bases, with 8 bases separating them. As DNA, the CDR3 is TGCGCCAGCAGTGAGGCCGGGACCTCCTACGAGCAGTACTTC. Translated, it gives CASSEAGTSYEQYF.

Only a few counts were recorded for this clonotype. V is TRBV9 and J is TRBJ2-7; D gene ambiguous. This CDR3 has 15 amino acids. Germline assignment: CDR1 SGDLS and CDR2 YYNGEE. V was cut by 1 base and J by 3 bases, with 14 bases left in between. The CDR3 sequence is CASSVRDTEVYEQYF. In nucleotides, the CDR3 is TGTGCCAGCAGCGTAAGGGATACCGAAGTCTACGAGCAGTACTTC.

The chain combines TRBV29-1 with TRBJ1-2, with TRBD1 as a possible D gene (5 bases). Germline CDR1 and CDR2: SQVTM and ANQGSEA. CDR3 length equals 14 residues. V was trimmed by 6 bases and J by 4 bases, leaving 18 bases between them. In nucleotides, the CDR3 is TGCAGCGTCCCCGCGCGGGGGGTAGGCTATGGCTACACCTTC. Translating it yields CSVPARGVGYGYTF.

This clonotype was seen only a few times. The CDR3 nucleotides are TGCAGTGCTAGAGAGGCACAGGGGGTATTTGGATACGCGAAACTGTTTTTT. This encodes CSAREAQGVFGYAKLFF. The genes are TRBV20-1 and TRBJ1-4; 8 bases are a match to TRBD1. The length of the CDR3 is 17 residues. Trimming removed 0 bases from V and 11 bases from J; junction bases left unmatched: 17. The germline V gene has CDR1 DFQATT and CDR2 SNEGSKA (reference sequence).

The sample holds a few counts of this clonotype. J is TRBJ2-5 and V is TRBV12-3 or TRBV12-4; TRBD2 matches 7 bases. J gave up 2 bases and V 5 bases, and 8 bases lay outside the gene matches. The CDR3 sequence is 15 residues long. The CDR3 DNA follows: TGTGCCAGCAGTCCCGGGGGAGGGTTGCAAGAGACCCAGTACTTC. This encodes CASSPGGGLQETQYF.

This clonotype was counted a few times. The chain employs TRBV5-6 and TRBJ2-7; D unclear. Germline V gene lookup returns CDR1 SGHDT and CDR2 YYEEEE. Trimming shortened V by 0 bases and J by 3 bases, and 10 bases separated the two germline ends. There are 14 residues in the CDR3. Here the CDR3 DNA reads TGTGCCAGCAGCTTGGTGGAAGATTACTACGAGCAGTACTTC. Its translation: CASSLVEDYYEQYF.

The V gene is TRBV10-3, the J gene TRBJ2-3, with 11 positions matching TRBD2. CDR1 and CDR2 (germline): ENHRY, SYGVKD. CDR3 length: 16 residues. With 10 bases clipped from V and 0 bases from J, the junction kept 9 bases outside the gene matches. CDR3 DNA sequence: TGTGCCAGCGCTAGCGGGGGGTTTACTAGCACAGATACGCAGTATTTT. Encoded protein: CASASGGFTSTDTQYF.

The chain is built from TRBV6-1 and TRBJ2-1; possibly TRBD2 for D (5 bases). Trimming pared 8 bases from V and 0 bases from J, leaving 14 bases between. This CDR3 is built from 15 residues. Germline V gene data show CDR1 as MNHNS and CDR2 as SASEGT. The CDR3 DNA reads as TGTGCCAGCCGACTAAGAGGGAGCTCCTACAATGAGCAGTTCTTC. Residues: CASRLRGSSYNEQFF.

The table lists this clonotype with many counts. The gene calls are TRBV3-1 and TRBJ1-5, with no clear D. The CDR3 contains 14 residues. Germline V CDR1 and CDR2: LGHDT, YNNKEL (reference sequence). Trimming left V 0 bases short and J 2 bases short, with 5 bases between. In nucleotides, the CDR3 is TGTGCCAGCAGCCAAGAGGGAGGCAATCAGCCCCAGCATTTT. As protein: CASSQEGGNQPQHF.

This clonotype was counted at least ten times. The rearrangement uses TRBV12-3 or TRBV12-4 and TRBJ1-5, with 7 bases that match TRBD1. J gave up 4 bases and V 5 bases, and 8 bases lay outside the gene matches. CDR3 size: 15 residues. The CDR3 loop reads CASSKTGTDNQPQHF. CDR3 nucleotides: TGTGCCAGCAGTAAAACCGGGACAGATAATCAGCCCCAGCATTTT.

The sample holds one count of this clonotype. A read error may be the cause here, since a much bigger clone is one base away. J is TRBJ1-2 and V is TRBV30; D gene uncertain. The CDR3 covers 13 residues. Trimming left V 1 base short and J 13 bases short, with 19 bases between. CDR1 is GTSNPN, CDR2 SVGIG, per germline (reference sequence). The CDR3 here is CAWSDAGFNGFTF. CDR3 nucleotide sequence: TGTGCCTGGAGTGACGCGGGGTTTAACGGGTTCACCTTC.

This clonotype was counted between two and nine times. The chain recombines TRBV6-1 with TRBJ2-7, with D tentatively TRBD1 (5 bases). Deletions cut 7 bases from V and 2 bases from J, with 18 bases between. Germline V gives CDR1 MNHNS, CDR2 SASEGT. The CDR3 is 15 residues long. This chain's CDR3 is CASTSGQGVTYEQYF. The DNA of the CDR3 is TGTGCCAGCACCTCCGGTCAGGGTGTAACCTACGAGCAGTACTTC.

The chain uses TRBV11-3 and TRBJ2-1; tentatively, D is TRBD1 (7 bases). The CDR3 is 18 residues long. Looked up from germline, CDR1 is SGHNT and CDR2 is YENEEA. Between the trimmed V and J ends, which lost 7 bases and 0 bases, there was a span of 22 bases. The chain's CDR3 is CASTTTGPAGSSYNEQFF. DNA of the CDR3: TGTGCCAGCACCACGACAGGGCCGGCGGGGAGCTCCTACAATGAGCAGTTCTTC.

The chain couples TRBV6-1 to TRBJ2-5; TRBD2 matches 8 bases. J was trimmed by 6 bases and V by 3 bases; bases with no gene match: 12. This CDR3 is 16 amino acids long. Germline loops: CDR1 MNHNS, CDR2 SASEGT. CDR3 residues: CASSERPGLGPQTQYF. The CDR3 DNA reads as TGTGCCAGCAGTGAGAGACCGGGACTAGGACCACAGACCCAGTACTTC.